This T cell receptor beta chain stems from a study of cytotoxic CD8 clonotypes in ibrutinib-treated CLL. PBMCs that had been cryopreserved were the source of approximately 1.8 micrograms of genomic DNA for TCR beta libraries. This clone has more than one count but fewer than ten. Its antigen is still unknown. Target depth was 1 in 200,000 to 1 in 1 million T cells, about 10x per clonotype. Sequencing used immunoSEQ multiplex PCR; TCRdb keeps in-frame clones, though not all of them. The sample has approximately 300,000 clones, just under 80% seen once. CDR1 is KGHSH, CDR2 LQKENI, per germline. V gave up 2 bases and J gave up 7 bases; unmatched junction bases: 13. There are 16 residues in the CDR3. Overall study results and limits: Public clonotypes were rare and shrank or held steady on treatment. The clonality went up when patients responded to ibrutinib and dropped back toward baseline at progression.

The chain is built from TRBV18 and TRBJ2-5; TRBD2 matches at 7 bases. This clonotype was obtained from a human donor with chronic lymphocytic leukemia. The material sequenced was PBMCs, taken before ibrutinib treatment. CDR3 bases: TGTGCCAGCTCACCAGGCGTCCTAATAGCGGGCGCGACCCAGTACTTC. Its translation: CASSPGVLIAGATQYF.